Each of the 21 T cell receptor beta chains below was sequenced from the same sample in a study of T-cell memory formation after mild COVID-19. TCRdb re-derived calls from the 5' RACE reads in MiXCR, one entry per CDR3 protein. The table records around 180,000 distinct CDR3 sequences, 16% of them present only once. The material sequenced was PBMCs or a T cell subset sorted from them (not recorded which). The receptor source for this set is an adult woman who had mild COVID-19 (a few samples of this study predate the infection). Cell type and time point are not known.

V gene TRBV10-3 combines with J gene TRBJ2-5; no clear D gene. V was shortened by 3 bases and J by 4 bases, with 9 bases between the two germline ends. CDR3 length equals 13 residues. CDR1 and CDR2 from the germline V gene are ENHRY and SYGVKD. CDR3 amino acids: CAISDGGAETQYF. Written as DNA, the CDR3 is TGTGCCATCAGTGATGGTGGCGCAGAGACCCAGTACTTC.

The chain recombines TRBV4-2 with TRBJ2-2; no clear D gene. The CDR3 sequence is 16 residues long. CDR1 and CDR2 from the germline V gene are LGHNA and YNFKEQ. V was shortened by 2 bases and J by 7 bases, with 17 bases between the two germline ends. CDR3 residues: CASSQLRKGPHGELFF. As DNA, the CDR3 is TGTGCCAGCAGCCAACTTAGGAAGGGTCCCCACGGGGAGCTGTTTTTT.

This clonotype showed up many times. The chain recombines TRBV24-1 with TRBJ2-1, with 9 bases lining up with TRBD1. CDR3 length equals 14 residues. Germline V gene sequence: CDR1 KGHDR, CDR2 SFDVKD. V lost 7 bases and J lost 3; bases outside the gene matches: 3. CDR3 residues: CATRETGGYNEQFF. In DNA form, the CDR3 reads TGTGCCACCAGGGAGACAGGGGGCTACAATGAGCAGTTCTTC.

V usage is TRBV24-1 and J usage is TRBJ1-5; perhaps TRBD1 as D (5 bases). Trimming left V 6 bases short and J 7 bases short, with 9 bases between. The germline gives CDR1 KGHDR, CDR2 SFDVKD. This CDR3 spans 12 amino acids. CDR3 sequence (DNA): TGTGCCACCAGTCAAGGGGTACAGCCCCAGCATTTT. It is translated as CATSQGVQPQHF.

V and J are TRBV5-1 and TRBJ1-2; 7 bases match TRBD1. Germline CDR1 and CDR2: SGHRS and YFSETQ. Trimming at V came to 0 bases and at J to 2 bases, leaving 4 bases not matched to a gene. CDR3 length: 15 residues. This CDR3 is CASSLEEGANYGYTF. CDR3 nucleotide sequence: TGCGCCAGCAGCTTGGAAGAGGGGGCGAACTATGGCTACACCTTC.

The rearrangement links TRBV27 to TRBJ1-6; 7 bases fit TRBD1. CDR3 length equals 16 residues. With V trimmed by 6 bases and J by 3 bases, 8 bases remained unmatched. The germline V gene has CDR1 MNHEY and CDR2 SMNVEV (reference sequence). The CDR3 DNA is TGTGCCAGCAGGGCAGGGGGAGTCCTCTATAATTCACCCCTCCACTTT. It yields the protein CASRAGGVLYNSPLHF.

The CDR3 loop reads CASSATTLPGQGNSPLHF. CDR3 nucleotides: TGTGCCAGTAGTGCCACGACGCTCCCGGGACAGGGAAATTCACCCCTCCACTTT. The chain couples TRBV19 to TRBJ1-6; 9 nucleotides agree with TRBD1. This CDR3 contains 18 residues. J gave up 7 bases and V 5 bases, and 15 bases lay outside the gene matches. Germline assignment: CDR1 LNHDA and CDR2 SQIVND (reference sequence).

This clonotype was seen repeatedly, ten times or more. This chain links TRBV24-1 with TRBJ2-6, with 7 bases matching TRBD1. CDR1 is KGHDR and CDR2 is SFDVKD in the germline V gene. The V segment lost 7 bases and the J segment 2 bases; nucleotides outside the gene matches: 4. CDR3 size: 15 residues. Here the CDR3 reads CATSPDRAGANVLTF. The CDR3 DNA follows: TGTGCCACCAGCCCCGACAGGGCTGGGGCCAACGTCCTGACTTTC.

This clonotype was detected a few times. The chain joins TRBV12-3 or TRBV12-4 to TRBJ1-1; D gene ambiguous. V lost 3 bases to trimming and J lost 11 bases, with 10 bases between them. The length of the CDR3 is 11 residues. The CDR3 is CASSFSIEAFF. The CDR3 region has the DNA TGTGCCAGCAGTTTCAGTATCGAGGCTTTCTTT.

The rearrangement links TRBV6-5 to TRBJ1-1, with a possible D match to TRBD1 (6 bases). Germline CDR1 is MNHEY and CDR2 is SVGAGI. CDR3 length: 14 amino acids. The V end lost 6 bases, the J end lost 6 bases, and 17 bases lay between the germline ends. CDR3 loop: CASRFSDRFAEAFF. The CDR3 DNA sequence: TGTGCCAGCAGATTTTCCGACAGGTTCGCTGAAGCTTTCTTT.

The chain carries TRBV4-2 and TRBJ2-7, with D perhaps TRBD2 (5 bases). The germline CDR1 and CDR2 sequences are LGHNA and YNFKEQ. Trimming cost V 0 bases and J 4 bases, with 16 bases left between them. This CDR3 region has 16 residues. The CDR3: CASSQDLDGIPYEQYF. The DNA for the CDR3 is TGTGCCAGCAGCCAAGATCTTGACGGGATTCCTTACGAGCAGTACTTC.

This clonotype was picked up a small number of times. This chain connects TRBV10-3 to TRBJ1-1; no definite D call. The CDR3 has 14 amino acids. Germline V CDR1 and CDR2: ENHRY, SYGVKD. Trimming shortened V by 3 bases and J by 3 bases, and 11 bases separated the two germline ends. CDR3 region: CAISDSDWYTEAFF. CDR3 bases: TGTGCCATCAGTGATAGCGACTGGTACACTGAAGCTTTCTTT.

V and J are TRBV3-1 and TRBJ1-1; D is undetermined. The V gene's germline CDR1 is LGHDT and CDR2 YNNKEL (reference sequence). Trimming pared 0 bases from V and 7 bases from J, leaving 12 bases between. The length of the CDR3 is 14 residues. The CDR3 DNA is TGTGCCAGCAGCCAAGATGGCGGCGGGAATGAAGCTTTCTTT. Amino acids: CASSQDGGGNEAFF.

This clonotype was seen ten or more times. The chain recombines TRBV27 with TRBJ2-1; TRBD2 agrees at 11 bases. Germline lookup yields CDR1 MNHEY and CDR2 SMNVEV (reference sequence). V lost 5 bases, J lost 6 bases, and 3 bases stayed unmatched. The CDR3 runs to 14 residues. CDR3 sequence reads: CASSGLAGANEQFF. CDR3 DNA sequence: TGTGCCAGCAGTGGACTAGCGGGCGCCAATGAGCAGTTCTTC.

The CDR3 spells CASSFGRDEQYF. CDR3 sequence (DNA): TGTGCCAGCAGCTTTGGTCGAGACGAGCAGTACTTC. This chain joins TRBV7-9 and TRBJ2-7; D uncertain. This CDR3 spans 12 amino acids. Germline V gene sequence: CDR1 SEHNR, CDR2 FQNEAQ (reference sequence). V gave up 3 bases and J gave up 5 bases, with 8 bases separating them. The variable domain in full, completed from reference TRBV7-9 and TRBJ2-7, reads DTGVSQNPRHKITKRGQNVTFRCDPISEHNRLYWYRQTLGQGPEFLTYFQNEAQLEKSRLLSDRFSAERPKGSFSTLEIQRTEQGDSAMYLCASSFGRDEQYFGPGTRLTVT.

This clonotype was counted only a few times. The chain has TRBV20-1 and TRBJ1-1, with D possibly being TRBD1 (5 bases). Germline V gene sequence: CDR1 DFQATT, CDR2 SNEGSKA (reference sequence). This CDR3 contains 13 residues. Trimming left V 5 bases short and J 6 bases short, with 16 bases between. CDR3 region: CSAVINRRPEAFF. The CDR3 DNA reads as TGCAGTGCTGTTATCAACAGGAGACCTGAAGCTTTCTTT.

This clonotype was seen a handful of times. The chain combines TRBV20-1 with TRBJ2-1, with 11 bases lining up with TRBD1. The trim removed 0 bases at V and 9 bases at J, leaving 7 bases unmatched. CDR3 length: 15 residues. Germline V gene data show CDR1 as DFQATT and CDR2 as SNEGSKA (reference sequence). DNA of the CDR3: TGCAGTGCTAGAGAACGAGGACAGGGGGCGACTGAGCAGTTCTTC. It codes for CSARERGQGATEQFF.

V is TRBV7-3 and J is TRBJ1-6; TRBD1 aligns across 7 bases. The CDR3 extends over 15 amino acids. The ends lost 6 bases at V and 8 bases at J; junction bases unmatched: 10. Per germline, CDR1 SGHTA and CDR2 FQGTGA. CDR3 protein: CASSSTGLTDSPLHF. The DNA of the CDR3 is TGTGCCAGCAGTTCGACAGGGTTGACGGATTCACCCCTCCACTTT.

The sample holds a few counts of this clonotype. The rearrangement uses TRBV5-6 and TRBJ1-6, with D possibly TRBD1 on 6 matching bases. This CDR3 has 15 amino acids. The ends were cut back, 0 bases at V and 5 bases at J, with 9 bases in the middle. Germline CDR1 is SGHDT and CDR2 is YYEEEE. This chain's CDR3 is CASSLGQANNSPLHF. DNA for the CDR3: TGTGCCAGCAGCTTGGGACAGGCTAATAATTCACCCCTCCACTTT. Based on the CDR3 plus reference TRBV5-6 and TRBJ1-6, the full variable domain is DAGVTQSPTHLIKTRGQQVTLRCSPKSGHDTVSWYQQALGQGPQFIFQYYEEEERQRGNFPDRFSGHQFPNYSSELNVNALLLGDSALYLCASSLGQANNSPLHFGNGTRLTVT.

This clonotype was seen a handful of times. The J gene is TRBJ2-5, the V gene TRBV4-1; 10 bases match TRBD2. The CDR3 sequence is 16 residues long. J gave up 5 bases and V 0 bases, and 6 bases lay outside the gene matches. Germline V gene lookup returns CDR1 MGHRA and CDR2 YSYEKL. CDR3 region: CASSQDSASGGETQYF. In DNA, the CDR3 is TGCGCCAGCAGCCAAGATTCCGCTAGCGGGGGTGAGACCCAGTACTTC.

The chain has TRBV9 and TRBJ1-3; TRBD1 might be the D (5 bases). Germline CDR1 reads SGDLS; CDR2 reads YYNGEE. V was pared by 0 bases and J by 0 bases, with 13 bases between. This CDR3 is 17 amino acids long. DNA of the CDR3: TGTGCCAGCAGCGTAGGAATGGGGGAGATCTCTGGAAACACCATATATTTT. Its protein is CASSVGMGEISGNTIYF.